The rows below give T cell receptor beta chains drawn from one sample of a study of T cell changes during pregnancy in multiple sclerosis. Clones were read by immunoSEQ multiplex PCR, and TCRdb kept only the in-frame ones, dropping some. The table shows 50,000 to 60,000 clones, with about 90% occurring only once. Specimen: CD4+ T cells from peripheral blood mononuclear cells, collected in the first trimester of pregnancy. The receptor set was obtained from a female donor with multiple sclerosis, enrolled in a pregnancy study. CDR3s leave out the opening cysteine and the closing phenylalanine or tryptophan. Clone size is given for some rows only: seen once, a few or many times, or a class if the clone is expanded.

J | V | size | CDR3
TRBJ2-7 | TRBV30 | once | AWTGGWDYEQY
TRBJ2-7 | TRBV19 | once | ASSPLVRREGYEQY
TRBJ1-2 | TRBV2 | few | ASSEVRGGYGYT
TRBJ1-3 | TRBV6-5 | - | ASSYSGDSGNTIY
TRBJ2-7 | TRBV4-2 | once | ASSQDPGGQSYEQY
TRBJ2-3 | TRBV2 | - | ASTSTDTQY
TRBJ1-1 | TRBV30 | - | AWSGHTMNTEAF
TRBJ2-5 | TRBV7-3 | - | ASSFSGGEQY
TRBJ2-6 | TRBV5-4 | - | ASSLGGYSGANVLT
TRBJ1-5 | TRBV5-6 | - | ASSLRGLSNQPQH
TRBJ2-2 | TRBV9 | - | ASSSPQDRGSNTGELF
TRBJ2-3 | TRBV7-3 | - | ASSASGMTDTQY
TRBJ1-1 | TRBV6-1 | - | ASTPSTEAF
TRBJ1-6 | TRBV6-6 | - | ASSYLAAPLH
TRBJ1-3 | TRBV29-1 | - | SVLRQGARGNTIY
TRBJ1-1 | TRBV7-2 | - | ASSWRDPPGTEAF
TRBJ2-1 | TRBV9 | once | ASSVEIAGGMNEQF
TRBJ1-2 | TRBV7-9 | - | ASSLPGTGGIGYT
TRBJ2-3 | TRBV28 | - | ATYHGRGSDTQY
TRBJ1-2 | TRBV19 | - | ASTLQGISNYGYT
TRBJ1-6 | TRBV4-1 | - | ASSQVSGTRPLH
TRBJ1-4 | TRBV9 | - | ASSVAREDATNEKLF
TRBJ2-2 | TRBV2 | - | ASSGTGANIGELF
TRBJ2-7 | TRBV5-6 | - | ASSATGGEYEQY
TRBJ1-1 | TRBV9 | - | ASSVEAGTEAF
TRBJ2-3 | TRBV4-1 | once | ASSQGPGGTDTQY
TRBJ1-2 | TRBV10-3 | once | AIRFRPGQGGSNYGYT
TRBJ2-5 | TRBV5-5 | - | ASSLASGGALGQETQY
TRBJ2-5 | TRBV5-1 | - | ASPSTGSETQY
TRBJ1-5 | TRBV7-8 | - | ASSLQLAGNQPQH
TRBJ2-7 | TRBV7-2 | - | ASSLARTSDEQY
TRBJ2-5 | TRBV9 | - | ASSPPGGPQETQY
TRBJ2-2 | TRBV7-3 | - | ASSSGRTGELF
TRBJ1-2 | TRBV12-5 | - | ASGLDSGTGRFGYT
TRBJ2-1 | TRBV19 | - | ASSIWGGEQF
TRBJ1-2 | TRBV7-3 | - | ASSPGAGANYGYT
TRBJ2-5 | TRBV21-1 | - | ASSKTPGQGTETQY
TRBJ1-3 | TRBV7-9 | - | ASSPRTANSGNTIY
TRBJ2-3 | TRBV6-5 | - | ASSYSGASDTQY
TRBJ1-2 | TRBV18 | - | ASSPGPNYGYT
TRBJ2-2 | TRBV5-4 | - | ASSLGGRPGELF
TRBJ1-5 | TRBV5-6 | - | ASSPRGGVGQPQH
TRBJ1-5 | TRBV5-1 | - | ASSLRQGAKPQH
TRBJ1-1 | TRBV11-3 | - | ASSSDGTSEAF